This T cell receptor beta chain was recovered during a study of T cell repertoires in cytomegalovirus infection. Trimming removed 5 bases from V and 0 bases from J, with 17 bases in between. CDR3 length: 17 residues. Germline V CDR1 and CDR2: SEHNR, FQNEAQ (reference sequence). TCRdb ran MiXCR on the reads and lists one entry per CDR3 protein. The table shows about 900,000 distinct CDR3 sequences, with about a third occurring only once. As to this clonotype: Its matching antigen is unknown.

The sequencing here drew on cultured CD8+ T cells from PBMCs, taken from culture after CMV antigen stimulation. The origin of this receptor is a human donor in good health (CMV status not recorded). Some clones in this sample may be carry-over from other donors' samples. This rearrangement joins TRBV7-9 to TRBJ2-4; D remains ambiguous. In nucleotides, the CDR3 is TGTGCCAGCAGCCCCCGGACGGCAGCAAAAGCCAAAAACATTCAGTACTTC. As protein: CASSPRTAAKAKNIQYF.